The clone carrying this T cell receptor (beta chain) was found a few times. The junction departs from germline at one end; a sequencing error may be responsible. Drawing of peripheral blood yielded about 10 milliliters from each donor. Looked up from germline, CDR1 is SGHDN and CDR2 is FVKESK. The CDR3 covers 14 residues. This entry belongs to a study of blood T cells in healthy people across ages. A sample-barcoded 5' primer and a J-beta primer mix were used in a second PCR of roughly 7 to 11 cycles. TCRdb fed the 5' RACE reads into MiXCR, producing one record per CDR3 protein. The sample shows around 1.5 million distinct CDR3 sequences, 42% of them seen only once.

V is TRBV14 and J is TRBJ2-7, with D possibly TRBD2 on 5 matching bases. Sequencing input: blood. The sequence derives from a woman aged 18-29 years in good health. CDR3 sequence: CASSQVGRGYEQYF. The CDR3 coding sequence is TGCGCCAGCAGCCAAGTTGGTCGGGGATACGAGCAGTACTTC.